This T cell receptor beta chain was captured by sequencing in a study of T-cell reconstitution after alpha-beta-depleted transplantation in children. Unique molecular identifiers featured in how the TCRbeta library was prepared. One entry per CDR3 protein, called by TCRdb with MiXCR from the PCR reads. The table records under 250,000 distinct CDR3 sequences, roughly a quarter of them present only once. Germline V gene lookup returns CDR1 SGHRS and CDR2 YFSETQ. The V end was cut by 0 bases, the J end by 3 bases, with 12 bases between. The CDR3 length is 15 residues. Source: PBMCs, mostly from graft donor cells, taken 360 days after TCRalphabeta/CD19-depleted stem cell transplant. The clonotype comes from a female patient aged 2 to 10 who had a stem cell transplant for congenital amegakaryocytic thrombocytopenia, so the T cells may come from the graft donor. The chain has TRBV5-1 and TRBJ1-2; no reliable D call. CDR3 DNA: TGCGCCAGCAGCTTGGGGTCCGGCGGGGACTATGGCTACACCTTC. Translated: CASSLGSGGDYGYTF.